This paragraph covers one T cell receptor beta chain sequence. The target of this receptor is not known. The sample holds no much larger clone one base away, and base qualities are not on file. Its CDR3 holds 15 amino acids, cysteine through phenylalanine. The kept DNA is CDR3 alone, 45 bases in frame from the first base. Cut back by 0 bases and 6 bases, the V and J ends lie 10 bases apart. CDR1 and CDR2, looked up from the germline V gene, are SGHRS and YFSETQ. On a MiSeq, deep resolution sequencing aimed for a depth between 1 in 1 million and 1 in 200,000 T cells, with each clonotype covered 10x on average. The immunoSEQ hsTCRB Kit was used to generate TCR beta libraries. Per the authors' processing: The data were analyzed with ImmunoSEQ Analyzer and ImmunoSEQ Data Assistant, and V, D and J gene assignments followed IMGT definitions. Clonality, which ranges from 0 to 1, was calculated as one minus the normalized Shannon entropy of productive rearrangement frequencies. Public clonotype analysis was restricted to overrepresented clonotypes comprising at least 0.05% of each patient's repertoire. Repertoires from approximately 12 age-matched healthy donors in immuneACCESS were used as clonality controls. TCRdb limited this immuneACCESS table to in-frame rearrangements with V and J called. A share of clones is missing; checked studies link under half to unresolved V genes, and the rest is unexplained. That table furnishes V, J and clone size, whereas the DNA furnished D and trimming. The sample data list more than 200,000 clones, and about three quarters of these were observed just once. The ten most abundant clones make up roughly 5.8% of the sample.

In the paper's terms, the time point label means: approximately twelve months on ibrutinib. For TCR beta library preparation, roughly 2 micrograms of genomic DNA were extracted from the cryopreserved PBMCs. Longitudinal blood samples from CLL patients on ibrutinib monotherapy underwent high-throughput TCR beta sequencing. The patients took part in an open-label, single-center phase 2 trial of ibrutinib monotherapy. The data belong to a study of cytotoxic CD8 clonotypes in ibrutinib-treated CLL listed by TCRdb under 2021. About the study as a whole: The cohort had about a dozen relapsed/refractory and 15 treatment-naive patients; around 17 were IGHV unmutated. Cryopreserved peripheral blood mononuclear cells were obtained prior to treatment, at the time of response, and at either disease progression or sustained remission. Partial responses were observed in roughly 25 patients and complete responses in 2; after a median follow-up of around 68 months, remission was maintained in around 14 patients and progression was observed in approximately 12. Longitudinal samples were available for 26 of the 86 trial participants. On average, each sample had roughly 250,000 productive templates and more than 85,000 productive rearrangements. Every remission and progressive disease sample was obtained while ibrutinib was still being received by the patients. The response samples were drawn at a median of roughly eleven months into treatment, with a range of about 6 to 36 months.

Overall study results and their limits: Public clonotypes were rare and either shrank or stayed stable during treatment, and the rise in clonality at ibrutinib response reflected expansion of private clonotypes. Baseline clonality was found to be higher than that of age-matched healthy donors and was strongly correlated with circulating CD8+ T-cell counts. Clonality rose at ibrutinib response, remained stable during sustained remission, and dropped back toward baseline at progression. Sustained-remission and progressing patients did not have matched sampling times, and lymph node repertoires were not examined.

The sequence derives from a human donor with chronic lymphocytic leukemia. The sequence joins TRBV5-1 to TRBJ1-6; too little of a D gene remains to name it. This sample comprised PBMCs, obtained after 12 months of ibrutinib treatment. The CDR3 protein sequence reads: CASSLATVLNSPLHF. In nucleotide form, the sequence is TGCGCCAGCAGCTTGGCCACGGTCCTTAATTCACCCCTCCACTTT. Joined to the reference TRBV5-1 and TRBJ1-6 proteins, this CDR3 gives the full variable domain: KAGVTQTPRYLIKTRGQQVTLSCSPISGHRSVSWYQQTPGQGLQFLFEYFSETQRNKGNFPGRFSGRQFSNSRSEMNVSTLELGDSALYLCASSLATVLNSPLHFGNGTRLTVT.